This entry lists 22 T cell receptor beta chains sequenced from one sample in a study of OX40 agonist ivuxolimab in advanced cancers. The library relied on the immunoSEQ multiplex PCR assay. The table was pulled from immuneACCESS by TCRdb, which kept in-frame rearrangements only. Such tables lose some clones; where checked, under half of the loss comes from unresolved V genes, and the rest has no known cause. This sample lists roughly 89,000 clones; about 86% were detected once. The ten largest clones represent 1.5% to 2% of the sample. The source was CD4+ or CD8+ T cells sorted from blood, collected in a trial of the OX40 agonist ivuxolimab. These receptors originate from an adult with an advanced solid tumor such as melanoma, head and neck, liver or kidney cancer.

The rearrangement joins TRBV5-8 to TRBJ1-1, with TRBD1 as a possible D gene (5 bases). Germline loops: CDR1 SGHTS, CDR2 YDEGEE. The CDR3 sequence is 15 residues long. With 0 bases removed from V and 1 base from J, the gap between germline ends came to 10 bases. CDR3 residues: CASSLGTGTNTEAFF. CDR3 nucleotides: TGTGCCAGCAGCTTGGGGACGGGGACGAACACTGAAGCTTTCTTT.

The chain has TRBV6-5 and TRBJ1-2; D perhaps matches TRBD1 (6 bases). The V gene lost 10 bases and the J gene lost 8 bases, with 20 bases spanning the gap. The CDR3 totals 13 residues. Germline CDR1 and CDR2: MNHEY and SVGAGI. This CDR3 is CATRGGLREGYTF. In DNA, the CDR3 is TGTGCCACAAGGGGGGGGTTAAGGGAAGGCTACACCTTC.

The chain uses TRBV19 and TRBJ2-3, with D maybe TRBD1 (6 bases). V dropped 2 bases and J dropped 3 bases, with 9 bases sitting between them. The CDR3 runs 14 residues. Germline lookup yields CDR1 LNHDA and CDR2 SQIVND (reference sequence). CDR3 in amino acids: CASSIRGGTDTQYF. The CDR3 DNA reads TGTGCCAGTAGTATACGAGGGGGAACAGATACGCAGTATTTT.

V gene TRBV15 combines with J gene TRBJ1-4, with no clear D. The CDR3 covers 15 residues. Per the germline V gene, CDR1 is LNHNV and CDR2 is YYDKDF (reference sequence). V dropped 1 base and J dropped 4 bases, with 10 bases sitting between them. This CDR3 is CATSRGGSVNEKLFF. Written as DNA, the CDR3 is TGTGCCACCAGCAGAGGAGGATCGGTTAATGAAAAACTGTTTTTT.

The chain couples TRBV18 to TRBJ1-1; 7 bases match TRBD1. The CDR3 spans 14 residues. Germline lookup yields CDR1 KGHSH and CDR2 LQKENI. V was clipped by 5 bases and J by 4 bases; unmatched bases: 7. CDR3: CASSSTGEGTEAFF. The CDR3 DNA reads as TGTGCCAGCTCATCTACAGGGGAAGGCACTGAAGCTTTCTTT.

V and J are TRBV30 and TRBJ1-6, with D possibly TRBD1 on 5 matching bases. This CDR3 has 14 amino acids. V was cut by 2 bases and J by 7 bases, with 12 bases left in between. Germline V gene sequence: CDR1 GTSNPN, CDR2 SVGIG (reference sequence). This CDR3 reads CAWSSGDRNSPLHF. The CDR3 region has the DNA TGTGCCTGGAGTTCGGGGGACCGCAATTCACCCCTCCACTTT. Combining the CDR3 with reference TRBV30 and TRBJ1-6 gives the whole variable domain SQTIHQWPATLVQPVGSPLSLECTVEGTSNPNLYWYRQAAGRGLQLLFYSVGIGQISSEVPQNLSASRPQDRQFILSSKKLLLSDSGFYLCAWSSGDRNSPLHFGNGTRLTVT.

The V call is TRBV5-1, the J call TRBJ1-4; D gene ambiguous. Trimming removed 0 bases from V and 4 bases from J, with 7 bases in between. CDR1 is SGHRS and CDR2 is YFSETQ in the germline V gene. This CDR3 is 14 amino acids long. DNA of the CDR3: TGCGCCAGCAGCTTGGGGGAGGGTAATGAAAAACTGTTTTTT. This encodes CASSLGEGNEKLFF.

The chain joins TRBV9 to TRBJ1-4; TRBD1 agrees at 10 bases. This CDR3 comprises 15 residues. Germline V gene data show CDR1 as SGDLS and CDR2 as YYNGEE. Unmatched junction bases numbered 7, after V lost 4 bases and J lost 7 bases. CDR3 nucleotides: TGTGCCAGCAGCTCCGGGACAGGGGAGGTTGAAAAACTGTTTTTT. Amino acid sequence: CASSSGTGEVEKLFF.

This sequence joins TRBV5-4 and TRBJ1-1; tentatively, D is TRBD1 (5 bases). Per germline, CDR1 SGHNT and CDR2 YYREEE (reference sequence). The V and J ends lost 2 bases and 5 bases respectively, with 13 bases between them. CDR3 length: 14 residues. CDR3 sequence (DNA): TGTGCCAGCAGCTTAGGGGTGACCGGGACTGAAGCTTTCTTT. Encoded protein: CASSLGVTGTEAFF.

The V gene is TRBV7-6, the J gene TRBJ1-2; D is undetermined. CDR3 length: 12 amino acids. V lost 5 bases and J 0 bases, leaving 4 bases between the germline ends. The germline V gene has CDR1 SGHVS and CDR2 FNYEAQ. The CDR3 DNA follows: TGTGCCAGCAGCAACCCTAACTATGGCTACACCTTC. It is translated as CASSNPNYGYTF.

V is TRBV6-5 and J is TRBJ1-6, with no clear D. The CDR3 runs to 14 residues. The V and J ends lost 6 bases and 2 bases respectively, with 8 bases between them. Germline V lookup: CDR1 MNHEY, CDR2 SVGAGI. The CDR3 coding sequence is TGTGCCAGCAGCCGCGCGGCCTATAATTCACCCCTCCACTTT. Encoded protein: CASSRAAYNSPLHF.

The chain uses TRBV19 and TRBJ2-2; tentative D call: TRBD2 (7 bases). Germline assignment: CDR1 LNHDA and CDR2 SQIVND (reference sequence). Trimming shortened V by 10 bases and J by 4 bases, and 16 bases separated the two germline ends. CDR3 length: 14 residues. CDR3 nucleotides: TGTGCCACTAGCGGAGGGGGTCTCACCGGGGAGCTGTTTTTT. Translated: CATSGGGLTGELFF.

V is TRBV7-9 and J is TRBJ1-3; 9 bases are shared with TRBD1. This CDR3 contains 15 residues. Germline V gives CDR1 SEHNR, CDR2 FQNEAQ (reference sequence). V shed 5 bases and J 8 bases; nucleotides not matched to a gene: 10. CDR3 DNA: TGTGCCAGCAGCGGGCCGGGACAGGGTTTATACACCATATATTTT. This codes for CASSGPGQGLYTIYF. The full variable domain, with the rest looked up from reference TRBV7-9 and TRBJ1-3, is DTGVSQNPRHKITKRGQNVTFRCDPISEHNRLYWYRQTLGQGPEFLTYFQNEAQLEKSRLLSDRFSAERPKGSFSTLEIQRTEQGDSAMYLCASSGPGQGLYTIYFGEGSWLTVV.

The genes are TRBV6-1 and TRBJ1-2, with a weak D call TRBD1 (6 bases). The CDR3 is made up of 11 amino acids. From germline, CDR1 is MNHNS and CDR2 SASEGT. Deletions cut 6 bases from V and 12 bases from J, with 14 bases between. CDR3 in DNA: TGTGCCAGCAGAGTTACAGGGAGGGACACCTTC. This gives the protein CASRVTGRDTF.

The chain recombines TRBV2 with TRBJ2-7, with unresolved D. V was pared by 4 bases and J by 7 bases, with 5 bases between. Germline V gives CDR1 SNHLY, CDR2 FYNNEI. CDR3 length equals 10 residues. The CDR3 sequence: CASSGEEQYF. The DNA for the CDR3 is TGTGCCAGCAGTGGGGAAGAGCAGTACTTC.

The chain combines TRBV6-1 with TRBJ1-6, with TRBD1 as a possible D gene (6 bases). Germline V gives CDR1 MNHNS, CDR2 SASEGT. The CDR3 consists of 15 residues. The V and J ends lost 7 bases and 9 bases respectively, with 19 bases between them. In DNA form, the CDR3 reads TGTGCCAGCACCACAGGGCCAGGTGGGTTTTCACCCCTCCACTTT. This gives the protein CASTTGPGGFSPLHF.

The chain combines TRBV15 with TRBJ2-7; maybe TRBD2 (5 bases). V was shortened by 5 bases and J by 3 bases, with 17 bases between the two germline ends. Germline V CDR1 and CDR2: LNHNV, YYDKDF (reference sequence). CDR3 length equals 15 residues. Here the CDR3 reads CATSGGPLANYEQYF. The CDR3 nucleotides are TGTGCCACCAGCGGAGGACCCCTAGCCAACTACGAGCAGTACTTC.

The chain recombines TRBV29-1 with TRBJ2-7; 8 positions agree with TRBD1. The CDR3 consists of 12 residues. Germline V gene lookup returns CDR1 SQVTM and CDR2 ANQGSEA. With 3 bases clipped from V and 5 bases from J, the junction kept 3 bases outside the gene matches. The CDR3 DNA reads TGCAGCGTTGACAGGGGGCGAGACGAGCAGTACTTC. Protein: CSVDRGRDEQYF.

The chain combines TRBV7-6 with TRBJ2-5, with a weak D call TRBD2 (6 bases). Trimming stripped 5 bases from V and 5 bases from J, with 24 bases between. This CDR3 region has 17 residues. CDR1 SGHVS and CDR2 FNYEAQ come from the germline V gene. The CDR3 loop is CASSRMVSTSGVETQYF. CDR3 DNA: TGTGCCAGCAGCCGTATGGTCTCCACCTCGGGGGTGGAGACCCAGTACTTC.

The V call is TRBV10-3, the J call TRBJ2-2; D may be TRBD2 (6 bases). V lost 2 bases, J lost 3 bases, and 10 bases lay in between. Germline V gene sequence: CDR1 ENHRY, CDR2 SYGVKD. CDR3 length: 15 residues. Here the CDR3 reads CAISEGGVYTGELFF. CDR3 DNA: TGTGCCATCAGTGAGGGCGGGGTCTACACCGGGGAGCTGTTTTTT.

The chain couples TRBV7-3 to TRBJ2-2; D may match TRBD1 or TRBD2 (7 bases each). Looked up from germline, CDR1 is SGHTA and CDR2 is FQGTGA. Trimming pared 5 bases from V and 5 bases from J, leaving 18 bases between. The CDR3 length is 16 residues. The CDR3 loop is CASSPQGGEATGELFF. The CDR3 coding sequence is TGTGCCAGCAGCCCCCAGGGGGGGGAGGCAACCGGGGAGCTGTTTTTT.

As concerns this clone: A junction end diverges from the germline sequence, so it may reflect a read error. The V and J genes are TRBV7-3 and TRBJ1-2; D ambiguous. CDR1 and CDR2 from the germline V gene are SGHTA and FQGTGA. The CDR3 sequence is 12 residues long. As DNA, the CDR3 is TGTGCCAGCAGCTGGCGCCGGGAGTCACATACTTTC. Protein sequence: CASSWRRESHTF.